These T cell receptor beta chains were read from a single sample in a study of Graves' ophthalmopathy and Graves' hyperthyroidism. TCRdb re-called the multiplex PCR reads through MiXCR, storing one row per CDR3 protein. The sample carries about 740,000 distinct CDR3 sequences, 40% recorded once. Sequencing input: peripheral blood. Receptors originate from an adult man with Graves' ophthalmopathy. Both conserved end residues are part of each CDR3. The order of the fields is J gene, V gene, clone size, D gene, CDR3 protein, CDR3 DNA. A D gene is named only where the DNA matches it firmly. Size values are once, few and many counts, or a class for expanded clones, and some rows have none.

>TRBJ2-2|TRBV19|NA|NA
CASSIVFRETGELFF
TGTGCCAGTAGTATAGTGTTTCGGGAAACCGGGGAGCTGTTTTTT
>TRBJ1-5|TRBV20-1|few|NA
CSARNPLDSYNQPQHF
TGCAGTGCTAGAAACCCCCTCGACAGCTACAATCAGCCCCAGCATTTT
>TRBJ1-3|TRBV10-3|NA|NA
CAISESTGSSGNTIYF
TGTGCCATCAGTGAGTCCACAGGGAGCTCTGGAAACACCATATATTTT
>TRBJ1-5|TRBV10-3|NA|NA
CASSQRGGLQPQHF
TGTGCCAGCAGCCAACGCGGGGGGCTGCAGCCCCAGCATTTT
>TRBJ1-5|TRBV5-8|many|TRBD1
CASSHGTGGNQPQHF
TGTGCCAGCAGCCACGGGACAGGGGGCAATCAGCCCCAGCATTTT
>TRBJ1-5|TRBV2|NA|NA
CASSLAGDHQPQHF
TGTGCCAGCAGTTTAGCAGGGGACCATCAGCCCCAGCATTTT
>TRBJ1-2|TRBV6-6|few|NA
CASTSIRTDPYGYTF
TGTGCCAGCACCTCAATTCGGACGGACCCCTATGGCTACACCTTC
>TRBJ1-2|TRBV29-1|many|TRBD1
CSVESLGTGRSGYTF
TGCAGCGTTGAATCCCTCGGGACAGGGCGTAGTGGCTACACCTTC
>TRBJ2-7|TRBV7-9|few|TRBD2
CASSGTSGSSYEQYF
TGTGCCAGCAGCGGAACTAGCGGTAGCTCCTACGAGCAGTACTTC
>TRBJ1-1|TRBV19|many|TRBD1
CASKETDRAVAFF
TGTGCCAGTAAGGAGACGGACAGGGCAGTAGCTTTCTTT
>TRBJ1-5|TRBV24-1|few|TRBD1
CATSIYGTGNQPQHF
TGTGCCACCAGTATCTATGGGACAGGGAATCAGCCCCAGCATTTT
>TRBJ2-7|TRBV7-3|few|TRBD2
CASSPRGGPFINEQYF
TGTGCCAGCAGCCCTCGGGGGGGGCCATTCATAAACGAGCAGTACTTC
>TRBJ1-5|TRBV6-6|NA|NA
CASSFTRAENQPQHF
TGTGCCAGCAGTTTCACCAGGGCTGAGAATCAGCCCCAGCATTTT
>TRBJ1-6|TRBV11-1|NA|NA
CASSQTVGLNSPLHF
TGTGCCAGCAGCCAGACTGTAGGGCTTAATTCACCCCTCCACTTT
>TRBJ2-2|TRBV25-1|NA|TRBD1
CASSLPRGQGNTGELFF
TGTGCCAGCAGCTTACCCCGGGGACAGGGGAACACCGGGGAGCTGTTTTTT
>TRBJ1-1|TRBV19|NA|NA
CASSIQGRPEAFF
TGTGCCAGTAGTATACAGGGTAGGCCTGAAGCTTTCTTT
>TRBJ1-5|TRBV20-1|few|TRBD1
CSARPQGLYQPQHF
TGCAGTGCTAGGCCACAGGGGCTATATCAGCCCCAGCATTTT
>TRBJ2-7|TRBV19|few|NA
CASSIDQSYEQYF
TGTGCCAGTAGTATAGATCAATCCTACGAGCAGTACTTC
>TRBJ1-1|TRBV3-1|NA|NA
CASSQDRGRVEAFF
TGTGCCAGCAGCCAAGATCGAGGGCGCGTCGAAGCTTTCTTT
>TRBJ2-5|TRBV10-3|NA|NA
CASSPTDQETQYF
TGTGCCAGCAGTCCGACAGACCAAGAGACCCAGTACTTC
>TRBJ2-5|TRBV5-1|few|TRBD2
CASSPWASGKETQYF
TGCGCCAGCAGCCCCTGGGCTAGCGGGAAAGAGACCCAGTACTTC
>TRBJ2-5|TRBV4-2|NA|TRBD1
CACSPRFETGAEYF
TGTGCCTGCAGCCCTCGTTTCGAAACAGGGGCTGAGTACTTC
>TRBJ1-2|TRBV2|few|TRBD1
CASSTWDSHANYGYTF
TGTGCCAGCAGTACATGGGACAGCCACGCTAACTATGGCTACACCTTC
>TRBJ2-7|TRBV29-1|NA|TRBD1
CSVGHRGQYF
TGCAGCGTTGGCCACAGGGGGCAGTACTTC
>TRBJ1-2|TRBV9|NA|TRBD1
CASSADRGTAYGYTF
TGTGCCAGCAGCGCGGACAGAGGGACAGCCTATGGCTACACCTTC
>TRBJ1-2|TRBV6-2/TRBV6-3|few|NA
CASTDSRGYTF
TGTGCCAGCACGGACAGTCGAGGCTACACCTTC
>TRBJ2-7|TRBV10-1|NA|TRBD2
CASSQEALAGDEQYF
TGCGCCAGCAGCCAAGAGGCGCTAGCGGGAGACGAGCAGTACTTC
>TRBJ1-1|TRBV29-1|many|TRBD1
CSARTGLNTEAFF
TGCAGCGCCAGGACAGGGTTGAACACTGAAGCTTTCTTT
>TRBJ2-7|TRBV5-4|few|TRBD1
CASGGTGDGEQYF
TGTGCCAGCGGAGGGACAGGGGATGGGGAGCAGTACTTC
>TRBJ1-5|TRBV7-2|NA|NA
CASSLVPQHF
TGTGCCAGCAGCTTAGTGCCCCAGCATTTT
>TRBJ1-1|TRBV11-2|few|TRBD1
CASSLAKGANTEAFF
TGTGCCAGCAGCTTGGCCAAGGGGGCTAACACTGAAGCTTTCTTT
>TRBJ1-1|TRBV29-1|NA|TRBD1
CSGKRQGMNTEAFF
TGCAGCGGTAAGAGACAGGGAATGAACACTGAAGCTTTCTTT
>TRBJ2-7|TRBV7-2|NA|NA
CASSRRVGPTEEQYF
TGCGCCAGCAGCCGCAGGGTTGGTCCAACGGAAGAGCAGTACTTC
>TRBJ1-5|TRBV20-1|NA|NA
CSAEIEDVQKGNQPQHF
TGCAGTGCTGAAATAGAGGACGTCCAAAAGGGCAATCAGCCCCAGCATTTT
>TRBJ1-2|TRBV5-1|many|NA
CASGDRLGYTF
TGCGCCAGCGGCGACAGGCTTGGCTACACCTTC
>TRBJ2-5|TRBV7-9|many|NA
CASSLLRETQYF
TGTGCCAGCAGCTTACTGAGAGAGACCCAGTACTTC
>TRBJ2-7|TRBV25-1|NA|NA
CATPDGAYEQYF
TGTGCCACCCCCGACGGAGCCTACGAGCAGTACTTC
>TRBJ1-1|TRBV20-1|NA|TRBD1
CSAVDRGSKNTEAFF
TGCAGTGCTGTCGACAGGGGATCTAAGAACACTGAAGCTTTCTTT
>TRBJ1-2|TRBV19|NA|NA
CASSRPGQSGGYTF
TGTGCCAGTAGCCGCCCGGGACAATCTGGAGGCTACACCTTC
>TRBJ1-3|TRBV10-3|few|TRBD1
CASGQGGNTIYF
TGTGCCAGCGGACAGGGCGGAAACACCATATATTTT
>TRBJ2-2|TRBV25-1|few|NA
CASSGGTQNTGELFF
TGTGCCAGCAGTGGAGGGACTCAGAACACCGGGGAGCTGTTTTTT
>TRBJ2-5|TRBV25-1|NA|TRBD2
CASSWEGMRETQYF
TGTGCCAGCAGCTGGGAGGGGATGCGAGAGACCCAGTACTTC
>TRBJ1-5|TRBV24-1|many|TRBD1
CASRDGQAQPQHF
TGTGCCAGCAGGGACGGACAGGCTCAGCCCCAGCATTTT
>TRBJ2-2|TRBV9|few|NA
CASSVAITVGGELFF
TGTGCCAGCAGCGTAGCTATTACCGTTGGCGGGGAGCTGTTTTTT
>TRBJ2-5|TRBV11-2|NA|TRBD1
CASSLGSGQGQETQYF
TGTGCCAGCAGCTTAGGGAGTGGACAGGGCCAAGAGACCCAGTACTTC
>TRBJ2-5|TRBV20-1|few|NA
CSARLHPWETQYF
TGCAGTGCTAGACTGCATCCATGGGAGACCCAGTACTTC
>TRBJ1-3|TRBV14|NA|NA
CASSQLPGNTIYF
TGTGCCAGCAGCCAACTACCTGGAAACACCATATATTTT
>TRBJ2-7|TRBV7-3|NA|TRBD2
CASSPGRAKQYF
TGTGCCAGCAGTCCCGGGAGGGCTAAGCAGTACTTC
>TRBJ2-5|TRBV7-2|NA|NA
CASSLDQGYQETQYF
TGTGCCAGCAGTCTTGATCAGGGGTACCAAGAGACCCAGTACTTC
>TRBJ1-4|TRBV20-1|many|NA
CSANQGTTNEKLFF
TGCAGTGCGAATCAGGGGACAACTAATGAAAAACTGTTTTTT
>TRBJ1-2|TRBV2|NA|NA
CASSIAGYTF
TGTGCCAGCAGTATAGCAGGGTACACCTTC
>TRBJ1-1|TRBV2|many|NA
CASRTDAGPTEAFF
TGTGCCAGCAGAACGGACGCAGGGCCAACTGAAGCTTTCTTT
>TRBJ1-6|TRBV2|NA|NA
CASSPEFRLTYNSPLHF
TGTGCCAGCAGCCCGGAATTTAGGTTAACCTATAATTCACCCCTCCACTTT
>TRBJ1-2|TRBV25-1|many|NA
CASSLLGGGSDGYTF
TGTGCCAGCAGCCTCCTCGGGGGGGGGAGTGATGGCTACACCTTC
>TRBJ2-2|TRBV9|few|NA
CASRLGGAGELFF
TGTGCCAGCAGGCTCGGGGGTGCCGGGGAGCTGTTTTTT
>TRBJ2-7|TRBV5-1|few|TRBD1
CASSLGDNRGEQYF
TGCGCCAGCAGCTTGGGGGATAACAGGGGCGAGCAGTACTTC
>TRBJ1-2|TRBV7-9|many|TRBD1
CASSRKGGDYGYTF
TGTGCCAGCAGCCGTAAAGGGGGCGACTATGGCTACACCTTC
>TRBJ2-2|TRBV2|few|NA
CASSEDGLGNTGELFF
TGTGCCAGCAGTGAGGACGGATTAGGGAACACCGGGGAGCTGTTTTTT
>TRBJ2-5|TRBV11-2|NA|NA
CASSVRRAPRETQYF
TGTGCCAGCAGCGTTCGAAGGGCCCCTCGGGAGACCCAGTACTTC